This TCR beta chain is from a study of T cells expressing NK-cell markers. Study-level information: Seven HCMV-seropositive donors and one seronegative donor made up the eight sequenced donors.

Study results and limitations: Dominant NKG2C+ clonotypes in 5 or 6 donors made up about 1.0-7.0% of CD8+ T cells.

TCRdb reprocessed the 5' RACE reads, keeping one entry per CDR3 protein, no DNA. The sample data list roughly 450,000 distinct CDR3 sequences. Notes on this clonotype: Its antigen is still unknown.

The sequenced sample consisted of blood T cells: a sorted CD56 or NKG2C T cell subset, CD4+ or CD8+ T cells, or bulk PBMC T cells (not recorded which). The TCR sequence derives from a woman aged 45-65 years in good health.

The CDR3: CASRGTSGREYEQFF. This chain uses TRBV9 with TRBJ2-1; as DNA is missing, the TRBD2 call by TCRdb cannot be tested. The germline gives CDR1 SGDLS, CDR2 YYNGEE. The length of the CDR3 is 15 residues.